Shown below are 12 T cell receptor beta chains from a single sample sequenced in a study of molecular identifiers for immune sequencing clone quantification (dated by TCRdb to 2016 to 2019). The library came from PCR. Instrument on record: Illumina HiSeq 4000. The raw public reads went through TCRdb reprocessing: fastp at Q25, MiXCR clone calling, in-frame beta chains kept. Every CDR3 protein is listed once, alongside the most common genes and DNA of its rows. This sample is represented by about 510,000 distinct CDR3 sequences; about a fifth of them were singletons. The ten largest clones represent roughly 0.81% of the sample. The specimen sequenced was naive CD8+ T cells from blood, with Jurkat cell RNA spiked in. The intended sense of this specimen's cell subset or site label: FACS-sorted CD8+CD4-CCR7+CD45RA+ naive T cells. Source of these receptors: a human donor in good health. Some libraries in this study had Jurkat cell RNA spiked in.

The V call is TRBV12-3 or TRBV12-4, the J call TRBJ2-7; TRBD1 matches 9 bases. The CDR3 runs to 15 residues. Trimming removed 5 bases from V and 2 bases from J; junction bases left unmatched: 7. CDR3 sequence: CASSHTGQGTYEQYF. The CDR3 DNA is TGTGCCAGCAGTCATACCGGACAGGGGACCTACGAGCAGTACTTC.

This clonotype was detected a few times. The genes are TRBV7-3 and TRBJ2-3; TRBD2 aligns across 14 bases. CDR3 size: 16 residues. Losses at the gene ends were 4 bases for V and 4 bases for J; bases not matched to a gene: 4. Germline V gives CDR1 SGHTA, CDR2 FQGTGA. CDR3 residues: CASSSTSGRGSDTQYF. The CDR3 nucleotides read TGTGCCAGCAGCTCGACTAGCGGGAGGGGCTCAGATACGCAGTATTTT.

This clonotype was counted ten times or more. This chain links TRBV7-8 with TRBJ2-5; TRBD2 aligns across 7 bases. The CDR3 runs to 14 residues. Trimming cost V 1 base and J 9 bases; bases outside gene matches: 8. Germline CDR1 is SGHVS and CDR2 is FQNEAQ. CDR3 in DNA: TGTGCCAGCAGCTTAGGGGGGGGACGGGGGGCCCAGTACTTC. It specifies CASSLGGGRGAQYF.

This clonotype appeared a few times. This rearrangement joins TRBV7-9 to TRBJ2-7; D is possibly TRBD1 (5 bases). V lost 6 bases, J lost 1 base, and 10 bases lay in between. CDR1 is SEHNR, CDR2 FQNEAQ, per germline (reference sequence). The CDR3 consists of 13 residues. The CDR3 loop is CASSWTPSYEQYF. The CDR3 nucleotides read TGTGCCAGCAGTTGGACACCTTCCTACGAGCAGTACTTC. Together with reference TRBV7-9 and TRBJ2-7, the CDR3 gives the full variable domain: DTGVSQNPRHKITKRGQNVTFRCDPISEHNRLYWYRQTLGQGPEFLTYFQNEAQLEKSRLLSDRFSAERPKGSFSTLEIQRTEQGDSAMYLCASSWTPSYEQYFGPGTRLTVT.

The chain links TRBV29-1 to TRBJ2-3; D not resolved. Trimming pared 4 bases from V and 0 bases from J, leaving 11 bases between. CDR3 length: 14 amino acids. Per the germline V gene, CDR1 is SQVTM and CDR2 is ANQGSEA. The CDR3 nucleotides read TGCAGCGTTGCTGAGCAAATTAGCACAGATACGCAGTATTTT. It translates to CSVAEQISTDTQYF.

A word on this clonotype: A read error may be the cause here, since a much bigger clone is one base away. The chain recombines TRBV4-3 with TRBJ2-1, with 9 positions matching TRBD1. The CDR3 is 15 amino acids. The V gene's germline CDR1 is LGHNA and CDR2 YSLEER. V shed 4 bases, J shed 4 bases, and the junction held 5 bases outside the gene matches. The CDR3 coding sequence is TGCGCCAGCAGCCGGGACAGGGTCGGGTACAATGAGCAGTTCTTC. This codes for CASSRDRVGYNEQFF.

This clonotype has at least ten counts. The chain is built from TRBV11-2 and TRBJ2-3; 11 positions match TRBD2. Germline assignment: CDR1 SGHAT and CDR2 FQNNGV. The CDR3 covers 19 residues. V was pared by 2 bases and J by 0 bases, with 10 bases of the junction left unmatched. In DNA, the CDR3 is TGTGCCAGCAGCTTAACCCCCCGACTAGCGGGAACTAGCACAGATACGCAGTATTTT. Its protein product is CASSLTPRLAGTSTDTQYF.

A few counts support this clonotype. This chain links TRBV3-1 with TRBJ2-1; 8 positions match TRBD1. Germline V gene sequence: CDR1 LGHDT, CDR2 YNNKEL (reference sequence). The V segment lost 0 bases and the J segment 6 bases; nucleotides outside the gene matches: 7. CDR3 length equals 16 residues. The CDR3 DNA sequence: TGTGCCAGCAGCCAAGACCAGGGGGCGCGGGTCAATGAGCAGTTCTTC. Translated: CASSQDQGARVNEQFF.

This clonotype was counted ten times or more. The chain has TRBV9 and TRBJ2-3; TRBD2 might be the D (6 bases). V gave up 6 bases and J gave up 0 bases, with 8 bases separating them. The CDR3 spans 13 residues. Germline lookup yields CDR1 SGDLS and CDR2 YYNGEE. CDR3 in DNA: TGTGCCAGCAACGCGGGGAGCACAGATACGCAGTATTTT. As protein: CASNAGSTDTQYF. The full variable domain, completed using reference TRBV9 and TRBJ2-3, is DSGVTQTPKHLITATGQRVTLRCSPRSGDLSVYWYQQSLDQGLQFLIQYYNGEERAKGNILERFSAQQFPDLHSELNLSSLELGDSALYFCASNAGSTDTQYFGPGTRLTVL.

This clonotype turned up a few times. The rearrangement links TRBV24-1 to TRBJ2-6, with 12 bases aligning to TRBD1. V was clipped by 4 bases and J by 3 bases; unmatched bases: 3. The germline V gene has CDR1 KGHDR and CDR2 SFDVKD. The CDR3 consists of 17 residues. The CDR3 sequence: CATSEGTGGFGANVLTF. In DNA, the CDR3 is TGTGCCACCAGTGAGGGGACAGGGGGCTTTGGGGCCAACGTCCTGACTTTC.

The chain combines TRBV15 with TRBJ2-3; 10 bases are a match to TRBD2. The junction had 13 bases not matched to a gene; V was cut back by 1 base and J by 0 bases. The CDR3 spans 20 residues. Germline V gene sequence: CDR1 LNHNV, CDR2 YYDKDF (reference sequence). This chain's CDR3 is CATSRVPSSGGRTSTDTQYF. The CDR3 nucleotides read TGTGCCACCAGCAGAGTCCCGAGTAGCGGGGGGAGAACTAGCACAGATACGCAGTATTTT.

This clonotype was observed many times. The chain links TRBV4-1 to TRBJ1-5, with D tentatively TRBD1 (5 bases). Trimming took off 0 bases at V and 2 bases at J, with 5 bases between the two ends. The CDR3 consists of 14 residues. Germline assignment: CDR1 MGHRA and CDR2 YSYEKL. The CDR3 region has the DNA TGCGCCAGCAGCCAAGAGGGGGGCAATCAGCCCCAGCATTTT. Amino acids: CASSQEGGNQPQHF.